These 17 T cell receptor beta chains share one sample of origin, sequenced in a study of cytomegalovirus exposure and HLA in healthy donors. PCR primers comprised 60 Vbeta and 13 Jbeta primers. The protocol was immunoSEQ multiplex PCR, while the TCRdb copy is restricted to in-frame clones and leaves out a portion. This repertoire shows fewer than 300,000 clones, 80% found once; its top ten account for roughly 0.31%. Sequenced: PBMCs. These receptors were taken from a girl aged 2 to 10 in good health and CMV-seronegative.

CDR3 residues: CASSQGADQPQHF. The CDR3 DNA reads TGTGCCAGCAGCCAAGGAGCCGATCAGCCCCAGCATTTT. The chain uses TRBV14 and TRBJ1-5; no firm D call. This CDR3 comprises 13 residues. Germline loops: CDR1 SGHDN, CDR2 FVKESK. V was trimmed by 1 base and J by 5 bases, leaving 6 bases between them. The full variable domain, rest sourced from reference TRBV14 and TRBJ1-5, is EAGVTQFPSHSVIEKGQTVTLRCDPISGHDNLYWYRRVMGKEIKFLLHFVKESKQDESGMPNNRFLAERTGGTYSTLKVQPAELEDSGVYFCASSQGADQPQHFGDGTRLSIL.

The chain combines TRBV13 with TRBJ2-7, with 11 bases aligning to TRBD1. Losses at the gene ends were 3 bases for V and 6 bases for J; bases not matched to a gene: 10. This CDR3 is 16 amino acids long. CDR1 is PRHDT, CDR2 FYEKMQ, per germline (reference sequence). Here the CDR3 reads CASSFGQGAKEGEQYF. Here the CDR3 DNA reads TGTGCCAGCAGCTTCGGACAGGGGGCAAAAGAGGGCGAGCAGTACTTC. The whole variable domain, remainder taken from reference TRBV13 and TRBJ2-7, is AAGVIQSPRHLIKEKRETATLKCYPIPRHDTVYWYQQGPGQDPQFLISFYEKMQSDKGSIPDRFSAQQFSDYHSELNMSSLELGDSALYFCASSFGQGAKEGEQYFGPGTRLTVT.

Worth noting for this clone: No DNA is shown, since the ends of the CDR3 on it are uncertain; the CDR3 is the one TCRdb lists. The CDR3 protein is CASTSGEATNEKLFF. V gene TRBV19 combines with J gene TRBJ1-4. The germline V gene has CDR1 LNHDA and CDR2 SQIVND (reference sequence). The CDR3 comprises 15 residues, both ends counted.

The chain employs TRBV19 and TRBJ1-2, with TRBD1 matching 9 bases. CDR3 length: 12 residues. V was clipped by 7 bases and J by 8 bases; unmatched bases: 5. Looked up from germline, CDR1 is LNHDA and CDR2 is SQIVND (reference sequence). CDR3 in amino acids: CASKTGGWGYTF. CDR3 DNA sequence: TGTGCCAGTAAAACAGGGGGCTGGGGCTACACCTTC.

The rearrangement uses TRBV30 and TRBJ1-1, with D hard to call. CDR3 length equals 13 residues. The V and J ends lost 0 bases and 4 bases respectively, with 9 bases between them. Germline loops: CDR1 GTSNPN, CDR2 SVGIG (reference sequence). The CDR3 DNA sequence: TGTGCCTGGAGTGTACTCGCTGGCACTGAAGCTTTCTTT. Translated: CAWSVLAGTEAFF. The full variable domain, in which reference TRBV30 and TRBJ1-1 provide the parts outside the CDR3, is SQTIHQWPATLVQPVGSPLSLECTVEGTSNPNLYWYRQAAGRGLQLLFYSVGIGQISSEVPQNLSASRPQDRQFILSSKKLLLSDSGFYLCAWSVLAGTEAFFGQGTRLTVV.

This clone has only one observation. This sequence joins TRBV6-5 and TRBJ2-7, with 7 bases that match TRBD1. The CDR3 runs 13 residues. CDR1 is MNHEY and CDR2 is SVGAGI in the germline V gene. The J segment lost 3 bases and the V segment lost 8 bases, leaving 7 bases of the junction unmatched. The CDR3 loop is CASRTGARYEQYF. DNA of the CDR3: TGTGCCAGCCGTACAGGGGCTCGCTACGAGCAGTACTTC.

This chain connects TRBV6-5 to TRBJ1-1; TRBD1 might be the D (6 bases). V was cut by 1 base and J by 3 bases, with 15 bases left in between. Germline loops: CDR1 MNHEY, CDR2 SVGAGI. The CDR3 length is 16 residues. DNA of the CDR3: TGTGCCAGCAGTTACTGGACGATGGGGGCTGACACTGAAGCTTTCTTT. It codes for CASSYWTMGADTEAFF.

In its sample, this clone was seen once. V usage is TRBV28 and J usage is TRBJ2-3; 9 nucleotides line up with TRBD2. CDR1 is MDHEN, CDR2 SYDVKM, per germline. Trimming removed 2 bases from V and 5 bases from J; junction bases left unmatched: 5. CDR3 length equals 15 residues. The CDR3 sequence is CASSLGSGRLDTQYF. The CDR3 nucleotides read TGTGCCAGCAGTTTAGGTAGCGGGAGATTAGATACGCAGTATTTT.

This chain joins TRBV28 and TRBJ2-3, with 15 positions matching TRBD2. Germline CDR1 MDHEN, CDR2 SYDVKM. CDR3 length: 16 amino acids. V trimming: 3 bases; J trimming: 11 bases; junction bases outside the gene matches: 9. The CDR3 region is CASSFRTSGRALGQYF. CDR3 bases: TGTGCCAGCAGTTTCCGGACTAGCGGGAGGGCGCTAGGGCAGTATTTT.

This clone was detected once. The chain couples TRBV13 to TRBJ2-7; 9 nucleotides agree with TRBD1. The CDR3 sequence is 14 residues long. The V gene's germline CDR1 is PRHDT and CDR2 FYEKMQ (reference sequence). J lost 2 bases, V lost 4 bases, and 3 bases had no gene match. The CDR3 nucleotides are TGTGCCAGCAGCTCAGACAGGGGGGCCTACGAGCAGTACTTC. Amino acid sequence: CASSSDRGAYEQYF.

CDR3 amino acids: CASSVAGAGTSYEQYF. The CDR3 DNA reads TGTGCCAGTAGTGTAGCCGGCGCAGGAACATCCTACGAGCAGTACTTC. The rearrangement links TRBV19 to TRBJ2-7; D ambiguous. V lost 5 bases to trimming and J lost 1 base, with 18 bases between them. The germline gives CDR1 LNHDA, CDR2 SQIVND (reference sequence). The CDR3 covers 16 residues.

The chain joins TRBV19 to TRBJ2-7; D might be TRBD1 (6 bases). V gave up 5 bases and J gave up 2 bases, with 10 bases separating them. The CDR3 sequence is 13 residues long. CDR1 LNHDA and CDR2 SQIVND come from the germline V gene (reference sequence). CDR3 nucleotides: TGTGCCAGTAGTCTTGGGACACCCTACGAGCAGTACTTC. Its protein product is CASSLGTPYEQYF.

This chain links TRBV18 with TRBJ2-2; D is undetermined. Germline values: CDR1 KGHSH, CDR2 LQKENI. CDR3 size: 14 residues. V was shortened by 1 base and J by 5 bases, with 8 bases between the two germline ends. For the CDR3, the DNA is TGTGCCAGCTCACCACGACCTAGAACCGGGGAGCTGTTTTTT. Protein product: CASSPRPRTGELFF. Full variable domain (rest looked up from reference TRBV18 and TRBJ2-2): NAGVMQNPRHLVRRRGQEARLRCSPMKGHSHVYWYRQLPEEGLKFMVYLQKENIIDESGMPKERFSAEFPKEGPSILRIQQVVRGDSAAYFCASSPRPRTGELFFGEGSRLTVL.

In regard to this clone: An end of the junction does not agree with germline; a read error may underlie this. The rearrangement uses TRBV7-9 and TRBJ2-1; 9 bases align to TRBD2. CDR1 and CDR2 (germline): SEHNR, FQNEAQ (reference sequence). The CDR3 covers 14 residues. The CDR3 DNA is TGTGCCAGCAGCGTAGCGGGAGCCTCCTGGGAGCAGTTCTTC. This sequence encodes CASSVAGASWEQFF.

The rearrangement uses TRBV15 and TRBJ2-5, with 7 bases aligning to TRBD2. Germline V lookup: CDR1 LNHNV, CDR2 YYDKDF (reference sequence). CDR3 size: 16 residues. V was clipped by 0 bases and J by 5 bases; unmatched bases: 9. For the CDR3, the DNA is TGTGCCACCAGCAGAGATTGGGCGGGAGCGCGGGAGACCCAGTACTTC. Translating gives CATSRDWAGARETQYF.

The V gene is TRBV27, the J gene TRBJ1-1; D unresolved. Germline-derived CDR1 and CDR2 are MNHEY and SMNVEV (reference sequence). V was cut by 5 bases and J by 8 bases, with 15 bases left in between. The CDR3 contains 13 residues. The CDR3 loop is CASSLGRDREAFF. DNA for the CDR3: TGTGCCAGCAGTCTAGGTAGAGACCGCGAAGCTTTCTTT.

The CDR3 bases are TGTGCCAGCAGCTTACCGGGACTAGCGGGAGGCCCCTACGAGCAGTACTTC. Translation: CASSLPGLAGGPYEQYF. The chain recombines TRBV7-2 with TRBJ2-7; 15 bases agree with TRBD2. V shed 2 bases, J shed 2 bases, and the junction held 4 bases outside the gene matches. This CDR3 is 17 amino acids long. Germline-derived CDR1 and CDR2 are SGHTA and FQGNSA.